The 5 T cell receptor beta chains in this list originate from one sample, sequenced in a study of blood T cell repertoires in COVID-19. Profiling relied on immunoSEQ multiplex PCR, and the TCRdb table lists in-frame clones only, not all of them. The sample records 100,000 to 150,000 clones, about 77% being singletons. The sequenced material came from peripheral blood. The receptors shown here come from a human donor in a cohort sampled during active COVID-19.

The chain combines TRBV29-1 with TRBJ2-1, with D hard to call. There are 12 residues in the CDR3. V lost 3 bases to trimming and J lost 4 bases, with 7 bases between them. CDR1 and CDR2 (germline): SQVTM, ANQGSEA. This CDR3 reads CSVEFPYNEQFF. CDR3 sequence (DNA): TGCAGCGTTGAGTTCCCTTACAATGAGCAGTTCTTC.

The sample holds a few counts of this clone. CDR3 amino acids: CASSSTVSGYTF. The CDR3 region has the DNA TGTGCCAGCAGTTCTACCGTCTCGGGCTACACCTTC. The chain carries TRBV28 and TRBJ1-2; D not certain. The length of the CDR3 is 12 residues. In germline, CDR1 is MDHEN, CDR2 SYDVKM. V was cut by 4 bases and J by 8 bases, with 11 bases left in between.

Only one count was recorded for this clone. V is TRBV6-1 and J is TRBJ1-4; tentative D call: TRBD1 (6 bases). From germline, CDR1 is MNHNS and CDR2 SASEGT. Trimming pared 2 bases from V and 3 bases from J, leaving 13 bases between. The CDR3 spans 16 residues. CDR3 amino acids: CASSENGDRSNEKLFF. The CDR3 nucleotides are TGTGCCAGCAGTGAAAACGGCGACAGGTCTAATGAAAAACTGTTTTTT.

This rearrangement joins TRBV11-3 to TRBJ2-7; 11 nucleotides line up with TRBD2. Germline CDR1 reads SGHNT; CDR2 reads YENEEA. The CDR3 runs to 16 residues. Trimming took 4 bases from V and 3 from J; bases not matched to a gene: 8. CDR3 sequence (DNA): TGTGCCAGCAGCTCCCTTAGCGGGGGGGTCGTCTACGAGCAGTACTTC. Protein sequence: CASSSLSGGVVYEQYF. The variable domain in full, with the rest retrieved from reference TRBV11-3 and TRBJ2-7, is EAGVVQSPRYKIIEKKQPVAFWCNPISGHNTLYWYLQNLGQGPELLIRYENEEAVDDSQLPKDRFSAERLKGVDSTLKIQPAELGDSAVYLCASSSLSGGVVYEQYFGPGTRLTVT.

This clone turned up a few times. The V and J genes are TRBV29-1 and TRBJ2-7, with 9 positions matching TRBD1. This CDR3 contains 12 residues. Germline V CDR1 and CDR2: SQVTM, ANQGSEA. V shed 4 bases and J 6 bases; nucleotides not matched to a gene: 4. The CDR3 DNA follows: TGCAGCGTTGCGGGGACAGGGCGCGAGCAGTACTTC. Amino acids: CSVAGTGREQYF.